One and the same sample provided the 14 T cell receptor beta chains below, sequenced in a study of monozygotic twins with inflammatory bowel disease. TCRdb re-called the 5' RACE reads; every CDR3 protein appears as one record, without DNA. In total, the table holds around 380,000 distinct CDR3 sequences. Material: blood. These receptor sequences come from a human donor with ulcerative colitis or Crohn's disease, or a healthy co-twin of an affected twin (not recorded which).

This sequence joins TRBV6-2 or TRBV6-3 and TRBJ2-3; TCRdb gives TRBD2 as the D gene, but with no DNA this cannot be confirmed. This CDR3 has 13 residues. The germline CDR1 and CDR2 sequences are MNHEY and SVGEGT. The CDR3 loop is CASGLAGEGTQYF.

The chain is built from TRBV5-1 and TRBJ2-1. Germline loops: CDR1 SGHRS, CDR2 YFSETQ. The CDR3 extends over 14 amino acids. The CDR3 loop reads CASSLRTKNNEQFF.

The J gene is TRBJ2-1, the V gene TRBV7-3; no DNA is available, so the TRBD1 call from TCRdb remains unchecked. Germline V CDR1 and CDR2: SGHTA, FQGTGA. The length of the CDR3 is 16 residues. CDR3 sequence: CASLQPGVVPYNEQFF.

The chain couples TRBV19 to TRBJ2-1; without DNA, the TCRdb call of TRBD1 cannot be checked. The CDR3 runs 15 residues. Germline assignment: CDR1 LNHDA and CDR2 SQIVND (reference sequence). The CDR3 loop reads CASSIRGVQYNEQFF.

The chain uses TRBV5-1 and TRBJ1-2; no DNA is available, so the TRBD1 call from TCRdb remains unchecked. Germline loops: CDR1 SGHRS, CDR2 YFSETQ. The CDR3 spans 14 residues. The CDR3 sequence: CASTRGAGPYGYTF.

The chain couples TRBV12-3 or TRBV12-4 to TRBJ2-2; there is no DNA to check the TCRdb D call of TRBD1. CDR3 size: 13 residues. The chain's CDR3 is CASSQGGSGELFF.

The CDR3 region is CSVEASGGANEQFF. This chain connects TRBV29-1 to TRBJ2-1; TCRdb designates TRBD2, a call that cannot be tested without DNA. Germline values: CDR1 SQVTM, CDR2 ANQGSEA. The CDR3 totals 14 residues.

The chain has TRBV13 and TRBJ2-7. CDR1 and CDR2 from the germline V gene are PRHDT and FYEKMQ (reference sequence). CDR3 length: 13 residues. This chain's CDR3 is CASSYRGLYEQYF. Combining the CDR3 with reference TRBV13 and TRBJ2-7 gives the whole variable domain AAGVIQSPRHLIKEKRETATLKCYPIPRHDTVYWYQQGPGQDPQFLISFYEKMQSDKGSIPDRFSAQQFSDYHSELNMSSLELGDSALYFCASSYRGLYEQYFGPGTRLTVT.

The chain employs TRBV20-1 and TRBJ2-1. The CDR3 runs 12 residues. Germline lookup yields CDR1 DFQATT and CDR2 SNEGSKA (reference sequence). CDR3: CSARDGVSEQFF.

This sequence joins TRBV18 and TRBJ2-7. CDR1 and CDR2 from the germline V gene are KGHSH and LQKENI. The CDR3 contains 15 residues. The CDR3 reads CASSLSGQSSYEQCF.

The chain couples TRBV20-1 to TRBJ2-1; checking the TCRdb D call of TRBD1 is not possible without DNA. Germline V gene sequence: CDR1 DFQATT, CDR2 SNEGSKA (reference sequence). The CDR3 runs to 16 residues. This CDR3 is CSARDPRLAAYNEQFF.

The CDR3 reads CASSQLDGSPLHF. The chain uses TRBV3-1 and TRBJ1-6. This CDR3 contains 13 residues. The germline V gene encodes CDR1 LGHDT and CDR2 YNNKEL (reference sequence).

The J gene is TRBJ2-7, the V gene TRBV4-3; without DNA, the TCRdb call of TRBD1 cannot be checked. The CDR3 is 13 amino acids. Germline V gene lookup returns CDR1 LGHNA and CDR2 YSLEER. The CDR3 loop reads CASSQHRAYEQYF.

V usage is TRBV29-1 and J usage is TRBJ2-3; TCRdb calls TRBD2, which cannot be checked without DNA. Germline assignment: CDR1 SQVTM and CDR2 ANQGSEA. This CDR3 comprises 14 residues. The CDR3 spells CSVGASGASDTQYF.